These 2 T cell receptor beta chains were all obtained from the same sample, sequenced in a study of cytomegalovirus exposure and HLA in healthy donors. The PCR used 60 Vbeta and 13 Jbeta primers. TCRdb keeps only in-frame clones here, not all; method: immunoSEQ multiplex PCR. This table has roughly 180,000 clones, 77% appearing once. Sequencing used PBMCs. Receptors were obtained from a woman aged 25 to 39 in good health and CMV-seropositive.

The chain joins TRBV6-6 to TRBJ1-3, with D perhaps matching TRBD1 (5 bases). The germline V and J ends were trimmed by 5 bases and 4 bases, with 18 bases remaining between them. The CDR3 length is 16 residues. Looked up from germline, CDR1 is MNHNY and CDR2 is SVGAGI (reference sequence). In DNA, the CDR3 is TGTGCCAGCAGTGGATCTGTCAGGGATACCGGAAACACCATATATTTT. Protein product: CASSGSVRDTGNTIYF.

This clone was counted only a few times. The chain uses TRBV5-1 and TRBJ2-5, with D perhaps TRBD2 (5 bases). This CDR3 spans 16 amino acids. The germline CDR1 and CDR2 sequences are SGHRS and YFSETQ. V was shortened by 4 bases and J by 2 bases, with 18 bases between the two germline ends. The CDR3 DNA is TGCGCCAGCAGCACCCGCGCGGGTTGGGTACAAGAGACCCAGTACTTC. This gives the protein CASSTRAGWVQETQYF.